This T cell receptor beta chain was sequenced during a study of beta chain features in type 1 diabetes listed by TCRdb under 2018. Regarding the complete study: Mean age, gender distribution, total cell number and subset yield did not differ between patients and healthy donors. A total of approximately 99,000,000 sorted cells were examined across all samples, and RNA yield correlated strongly with the number of cells per subset. In the study, recently diagnosed type 1 diabetes patients and matched healthy donors were compared on the TCRB repertoires of their sorted circulating CD4+ T cell subsets. Regulatory and stem cell-like memory subsets were obtained from only 8 patients and about 8 healthy donors, while naive and central memory subsets were obtained from all 28 donors.

All of the isolated RNA was reverse transcribed with the High Capacity cDNA Reverse Transcription Kit, so expressed TCRB transcripts were sequenced. Deep immunoSEQ sequencing was applied to naive, central memory and regulatory T cell samples, giving an average of about 3.6 million total reads per sample. After sorted cells were lysed in RLT buffer, RNA was extracted with DNase-treated RNeasy Micro or Mini kits, with the choice depending on cell number. Each cell subset was processed separately to prevent cross-contamination, with patient and healthy donor samples processed together. Using the immunoSEQ multiplex PCR, TCRB sequences were amplified from cDNA into 87-bp fragments spanning the CDR3 region. Amplicons were sequenced on the Illumina HiSeq platform. Per the authors' processing: Synthetic template baselines were used to correct PCR bias computationally, reads within Hamming distance 2 were collapsed, and singletons that could not be merged were discarded. Reads were aligned to IMGT to assign V, D and J genes, CDR3 length, and insertions or deletions at six rearrangement sites. Within each subset, clonotype counts were normalized to sorted cell number, after which true diversity and Gini coefficients were computed with the tcR R package. The overlap coefficient, calculated on TCRB nucleotide sequences, was used to measure repertoire sharing. As a proxy for the pre-selection repertoire, out-of-frame TCRB sequences from naive cells were analyzed. TCRdb re-hosts the immuneACCESS table, in-frame sequences only. Its copies lack some clones; in the studies checked, an unresolved V gene accounts for under half of them, and the cause for the rest is not known. For V, J and clone size, that table is used; D and trimming come from the DNA. Present in this sample are 550,000 to 850,000 clones, 10% to 15% of which were seen just once. Approximately 0.022% of the sample belongs to the ten largest clones.

The germline V gene specifies MDHEN as CDR1 and SYDVKM as CDR2. After removal of 1 base from V and 13 bases from J, the junction retains 5 bases not matched to a gene. The CDR3 sequence holds 12 residues, the cysteine and phenylalanine included. The only DNA kept is the CDR3, 36 bases in frame from the first base. Concerning this clone itself: It lacks a known antigen. Within one base of it there is no much larger clone, and no base qualities were kept.

A single peripheral blood draw of about 116 mL on average was collected from each donor into heparinised tubes. A BD FACSAria II was used to sort naive, central memory, regulatory and stem cell-like memory CD4+ T cells with a panel that included CD45RO, CCR7, CD25, CD127, CD95 and CD27. All sorted populations exceeded 95% purity. PBMCs were isolated right away by Lymphoprep density gradient centrifugation and were stained directly, without culture. So that batch effects would be minimized, each experiment stained and sorted samples in pairs, pairing one healthy donor with one patient. General conclusions and limits of the study: Type 1 diabetes patients showed a moderate but significant shortening of TCRB CDR3 length in all four CD4+ subsets. The naive, central memory and regulatory TCRB repertoires appeared to resemble one another more closely among patients than among healthy donors. HLA sub-analyses involved small numbers of individuals, so any influence of HLA type on TCRB rearrangement remained unresolved. Shorter templates might have been favored by PCR, but patient and control samples were amplified and corrected together, so both groups would have been affected equally by any skew. Sequencing cDNA rather than genomic DNA could over-represent highly expressing activated cells, although activation and CD3 levels did not differ between groups. Patients with type 1 diabetes made fewer insertions and deleted more nucleotides at VDJ recombination sites, implying thymic rearrangement abnormalities.

Recombination connected TRBV28 to TRBJ2-5, and 8 junction bases match TRBD1. The TCR sequence derives from a man aged 18 to 30 with type 1 diabetes. Sequencing was done on a sample of naive CD4+ T cells from blood. The cell subset or site label of this sample denotes: true naive CD4+ T cells. The encoded CDR3 is CASSLSDRAAYF. The DNA sequence is given as TGTGCCAGCAGTTTATCGGACAGGGCCGCGTACTTC.